These 5 T cell receptor beta chains share one sample of origin, sequenced in a study of blood T cell repertoires in COVID-19. Clones were read by immunoSEQ multiplex PCR, and TCRdb kept only the in-frame ones, dropping some. The repertoire includes about 300,000 clones, around 84% of them detected once, and 1% to 1.5% sits in the top ten. What was sequenced was peripheral blood. All receptors derive from a man in his 70s with acute or convalescent COVID-19.

The V and J genes are TRBV5-6 and TRBJ2-6, with a tentative D call TRBD2 (6 bases). CDR3 size: 15 residues. The V end was cut by 6 bases, the J end by 5 bases, with 15 bases between. Per germline, CDR1 SGHDT and CDR2 YYEEEE. The CDR3 DNA follows: TGTGCCAGCACCGAGGAGGGGCGTCGGGCCAACGTCCTGACTTTC. Translating it yields CASTEEGRRANVLTF.

The rearrangement uses TRBV6-5 and TRBJ1-1; TRBD1 agrees at 9 bases. The V gene end was trimmed by 6 bases and the J gene end by 1 base; junction bases not matched to a gene: 3. The CDR3 is made up of 14 amino acids. Germline CDR1 is MNHEY and CDR2 is SVGAGI. The CDR3 loop is CASSRDRENTEAFF. CDR3 DNA: TGTGCCAGCAGCCGGGACAGGGAGAACACTGAAGCTTTCTTT.

The chain carries TRBV3-1 (or the pseudogene TRBV3-2) and TRBJ2-4, with TRBD2 matching over 14 bases. The germline gives CDR1 LGHDT, CDR2 YNNKEL (reference sequence). The CDR3 consists of 18 residues. Losses at the gene ends were 6 bases for V and 0 bases for J; bases not matched to a gene: 7. For the CDR3, the DNA is TGTGCCAGCAGTCGAGCCGGACTAGCGGGGGGAGCCAAAAACATTCAGTACTTC. Translation gives CASSRAGLAGGAKNIQYF.

The CDR3 DNA reads as TGTGCCAGCAGCTCTATACCCGGGAGCTCCTACGAGCAGTACTTC. This codes for CASSSIPGSSYEQYF. This chain links TRBV7-9 with TRBJ2-7; possibly TRBD2 for D (6 bases). The CDR3 has 15 amino acids. Germline V gene sequence: CDR1 SEHNR, CDR2 FQNEAQ (reference sequence). The germline V and J ends were trimmed by 4 bases and 0 bases, with 13 bases remaining between them.

The rearrangement links TRBV5-1 to TRBJ2-2; possible D gene TRBD2, 6 bases. Looked up from germline, CDR1 is SGHRS and CDR2 is YFSETQ. The CDR3 is 14 amino acids. The ends were cut back, 8 bases at V and 1 base at J, with 12 bases in the middle. The CDR3 nucleotides are TGCGCCAGTTCCGGGACTGAGAACACCGGGGAGCTGTTTTTT. Its translation: CASSGTENTGELFF.